The 7 T cell receptor beta chains reported below all come from one sample, sequenced in a study of identical twins. TCRdb independently ran MiXCR on the 5' RACE reads; one entry per CDR3 protein. The sample has about 530,000 distinct CDR3 sequences, about 22% seen once. A further study also used this sample, focusing on yellow fever vaccine responses in identical twins.

The sample consisted of CD4+ T cells sorted from blood. Every receptor here comes from a young woman in good health.

The genes are TRBV4-1 and TRBJ1-6; no firm D call. The CDR3 runs 15 residues. Germline V gene data show CDR1 as MGHRA and CDR2 as YSYEKL. Trimming shortened V by 4 bases and J by 0 bases, and 7 bases separated the two germline ends. The CDR3 loop reads CASSLHRSYNSPLHF. In nucleotides, the CDR3 is TGCGCCAGCAGCCTGCACCGCTCCTATAATTCACCCCTCCACTTT.

This clonotype was seen more than once but under ten times. CDR3 amino acids: CASSPNRGLVQFF. The CDR3 DNA is TGTGCCAGCAGTCCAAACCGTGGACTAGTTCAGTTCTTC. V gene TRBV6-2 or TRBV6-3 combines with J gene TRBJ2-1, with 7 positions matching TRBD2. Per the germline V gene, CDR1 is MNHEY and CDR2 is SVGEGT. Germline trimming cut 5 bases from V and 13 bases from J; bases unmatched to any gene: 11. The CDR3 loop spans 13 amino acids.

V usage is TRBV11-3 and J usage is TRBJ2-5; D not certain. Trimming took off 5 bases at V and 5 bases at J, with 9 bases between the two ends. The CDR3 totals 12 residues. Germline V gene data show CDR1 as SGHNT and CDR2 as YENEEA. As DNA, the CDR3 is TGTGCCAGCAGCAAATATGGGGAGACCCAGTACTTC. It codes for CASSKYGETQYF.

The V call is TRBV7-2, the J call TRBJ2-2; D is possibly TRBD2 (7 bases). This CDR3 spans 14 amino acids. V shed 3 bases and J shed 15 bases, with 20 bases lying between them. Germline V CDR1 and CDR2: SGHTA, FQGNSA. The CDR3 DNA is TGTGCCAGCAGCTTCAGCGTAGGGGGGGTTTCGGTGTTTTTT. Encoded protein: CASSFSVGGVSVFF.

The rearrangement uses TRBV15 and TRBJ1-4, with 9 bases fitting TRBD1. The J segment lost 11 bases and the V segment lost 5 bases, leaving 9 bases of the junction unmatched. This CDR3 comprises 14 residues. CDR1 is LNHNV and CDR2 is YYDKDF in the germline V gene (reference sequence). The CDR3 loop reads CATSSDRGSMKLFF. The CDR3 DNA reads as TGTGCCACCAGCTCAGACAGGGGGTCGATGAAACTGTTTTTT.

This clonotype was observed a handful of times. The chain employs TRBV3-1 and TRBJ2-7; D might be TRBD2 (7 bases). Trimming removed 9 bases at V and 6 bases at J, with 12 bases between. This CDR3 contains 11 residues. Germline V lookup: CDR1 LGHDT, CDR2 YNNKEL (reference sequence). CDR3 sequence (DNA): TGTGCCAGTAGGAGGGGGGGCGAGCAGTACTTC. This codes for CASRRGGEQYF.

J is TRBJ1-2 and V is TRBV6-1; D may be TRBD1 (6 bases). V was clipped by 10 bases and J by 7 bases, with 25 bases between them. Germline V lookup: CDR1 MNHNS, CDR2 SASEGT. This CDR3 spans 15 amino acids. The CDR3 DNA reads TGTGCCACCCTAAGGAGTGGGGGCGCGTTTTTTGGCTACACCTTC. As protein: CATLRSGGAFFGYTF.